These T cell receptor beta chains were read from a single sample in a study of shared clonotypes between healthy human individuals. The assay was immunoSEQ multiplex PCR, and TCRdb's table has in-frame clones only and misses some. The sample holds about 600,000 clones; almost 97% are singletons and the top ten take roughly 0.055%. Material: naive CD4+ T cells sorted from blood. The receptors shown here come from a woman aged 30 to 39 in good health. CDR3s include the opening cysteine and the closing phenylalanine or tryptophan.

CDR3: CASSLSIGTGSYEQYF
V: TRBV28
J: TRBJ2-7

CDR3: CASTTQPSTDTQYF
V: TRBV5-1
J: TRBJ2-3

CDR3: CASSQARLGEGTEQFF
V: TRBV4-1
J: TRBJ2-1

CDR3: CASSPPREGFTDTQYF
V: TRBV9
J: TRBJ2-3

CDR3: CASSLQVGGQGAYGYTF
V: TRBV18
J: TRBJ1-2

CDR3: CASSGGLAGVETQYF
V: TRBV5-1
J: TRBJ2-5

CDR3: CASRQLGKGTEAFF
V: TRBV5-4
J: TRBJ1-1

CDR3: CASRDRGSGNTIYF
V: TRBV19
J: TRBJ1-3

CDR3: CASSRWDSQETQYF
V: TRBV2
J: TRBJ2-5

CDR3: CASSNLAGGWNEQFF
V: TRBV5-1
J: TRBJ2-1

CDR3: CASRPTGGSGANVLTF
V: TRBV27
J: TRBJ2-6

CDR3: CASSKNPTSGRAGETDTQYF
V: TRBV18
J: TRBJ2-3

CDR3: CASSTVTDSYEQYF
V: TRBV7-9
J: TRBJ2-7

CDR3: CASTTGQGSHEQYF
V: TRBV7-3
J: TRBJ2-7

CDR3: CASSMGRPNTEAFF
V: TRBV19
J: TRBJ1-1

CDR3: CASSLVFGRGSSNYGYTF
V: TRBV5-1
J: TRBJ1-2

CDR3: CASSLVLSGANVLTF
V: TRBV5-1
J: TRBJ2-6

CDR3: CASSLNPALVSDTQYF
V: TRBV7-3
J: TRBJ2-3

CDR3: CASSLLRTSGRNTGELFF
V: TRBV18
J: TRBJ2-2

CDR3: CASSQGQGERYEQYF
V: TRBV4-1
J: TRBJ2-7

CDR3: CASSVGSGSLYEQFF
V: TRBV9
J: TRBJ2-1

CDR3: CSANVMMRGTGELFF
V: TRBV29-1
J: TRBJ2-2

CDR3: CASSVGQGWEKLFF
V: TRBV2
J: TRBJ1-4

CDR3: CASSEFEGQRGSINEQFF
V: TRBV25-1
J: TRBJ2-1

CDR3: CASSPRAAGELFF
V: TRBV7-9
J: TRBJ2-2

CDR3: CASSISGSSGRTKETQYF
V: TRBV19
J: TRBJ2-5

CDR3: CASRGGGTSGRPYNEQFF
V: TRBV27
J: TRBJ2-1

CDR3: CASRAGGGGNQPQHF
V: TRBV28
J: TRBJ1-5

CDR3: CASSPKEFYEQYF
V: TRBV18
J: TRBJ2-7

CDR3: CASSFQNTEAFF
V: TRBV28
J: TRBJ1-1

CDR3: CASSITGRTEAFF
V: TRBV19
J: TRBJ1-1

CDR3: CASSGAGNEQFF
V: TRBV19
J: TRBJ2-1

CDR3: CASSLRVQDTEAFF
V: TRBV27
J: TRBJ1-1

CDR3: CASGRTSVKNIQYF
V: TRBV28
J: TRBJ2-4

CDR3: CASKRTTNNEQFF
V: TRBV5-4
J: TRBJ2-1

CDR3: CASTSLAGGTNTGELFF
V: TRBV7-8
J: TRBJ2-2

CDR3: CASRRDTGELFF
V: TRBV28
J: TRBJ2-2

CDR3: CASSAGQGGRNTIYF
V: TRBV7-2
J: TRBJ1-3

CDR3: CASKGDTYQPQHF
V: TRBV2
J: TRBJ1-5

CDR3: CASSSPRGPSLDNEQFF
V: TRBV5-6
J: TRBJ2-1

CDR3: CASSRTSSTDTQYF
V: TRBV6-4
J: TRBJ2-3

CDR3: CASSLLPGRVNQPQHF
V: TRBV7-8
J: TRBJ1-5

CDR3: CASSMGQGAYGYTF
V: TRBV7-9
J: TRBJ1-2

CDR3: CASSLNPGADNSPLHF
V: TRBV11-2
J: TRBJ1-6

CDR3: CASSSTGRPTNEKLFF
V: TRBV9
J: TRBJ1-4

CDR3: CASSPSVDRLSSGNTIYF
V: TRBV11-2
J: TRBJ1-3

CDR3: CASSPNSGRAVGEQFF
V: TRBV10-1
J: TRBJ2-1